This T cell receptor beta chain came from a study of PD-L1 blockade in urothelial cancer. Study at large: Each blood sample yielded a median of about 140,000 T cells.

Sequenced by immunoSEQ multiplex PCR; TCRdb stores in-frame clones only, minus some. The sample has 50,000 to 65,000 clones, over 75% seen once. The CDR3 sequence is 14 residues long. Germline loops: CDR1 LGHNA, CDR2 YNFKEQ. The V end lost 1 base, the J end lost 8 bases, and 14 bases lay between the germline ends. The sequencing used PBMCs, collected around atezolizumab (anti-PD-L1) treatment. This TCR derives from a man aged 40-49 years with urothelial cancer. This sequence joins TRBV4-2 and TRBJ1-1; possibly TRBD1 for D (6 bases). CDR3 sequence (DNA): TGTGCCAGCAGCCAAGCAGGTACAGGGCTAGAAGCTTTCTTT. This translates into CASSQAGTGLEAFF.